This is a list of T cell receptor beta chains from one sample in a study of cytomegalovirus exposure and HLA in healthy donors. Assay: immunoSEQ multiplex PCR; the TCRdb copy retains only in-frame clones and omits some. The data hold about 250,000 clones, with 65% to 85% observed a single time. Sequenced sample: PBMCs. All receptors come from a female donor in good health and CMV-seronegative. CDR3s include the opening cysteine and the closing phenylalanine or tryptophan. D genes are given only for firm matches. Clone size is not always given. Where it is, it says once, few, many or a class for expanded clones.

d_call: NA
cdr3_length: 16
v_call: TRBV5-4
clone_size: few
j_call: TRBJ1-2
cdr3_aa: CASSLIGGGPTDGYTF
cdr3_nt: TGTGCCAGCAGCTTGATTGGAGGAGGGCCTACGGATGGCTACACCTTC

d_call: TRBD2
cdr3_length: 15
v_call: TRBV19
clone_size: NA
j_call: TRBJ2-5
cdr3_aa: CASSIGLAGVGTQYF
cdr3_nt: TGTGCCAGTAGTATCGGACTAGCGGGAGTTGGGACCCAGTACTTC

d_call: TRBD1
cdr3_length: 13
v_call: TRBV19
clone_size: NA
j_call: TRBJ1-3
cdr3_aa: CASTPTGGNTIYF
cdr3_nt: TGTGCCAGTACCCCGACAGGGGGAAACACCATATATTTT

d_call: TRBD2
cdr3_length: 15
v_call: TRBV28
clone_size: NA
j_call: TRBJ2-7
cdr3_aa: CASSTLAGGTYEQYF
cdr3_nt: TGTGCCAGCAGTACCCTAGCGGGAGGGACCTACGAGCAGTACTTC

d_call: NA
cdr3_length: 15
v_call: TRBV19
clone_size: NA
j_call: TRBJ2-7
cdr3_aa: CASSIGLTSSYEQYF
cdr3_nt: TGTGCCAGTAGTATTGGGCTTACTAGCTCCTACGAGCAGTACTTC

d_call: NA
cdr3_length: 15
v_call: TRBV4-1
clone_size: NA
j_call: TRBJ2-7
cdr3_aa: CASSQEPGRFYEQYF
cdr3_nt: TGCGCCAGCAGCCAAGAACCAGGGCGGTTTTACGAGCAGTACTTC

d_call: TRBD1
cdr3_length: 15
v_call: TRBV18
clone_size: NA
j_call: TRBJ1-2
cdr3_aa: CASSPGQGRFYGYTF
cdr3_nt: TGTGCCAGCTCACCCGGACAGGGCCGTTTCTATGGCTACACCTTC

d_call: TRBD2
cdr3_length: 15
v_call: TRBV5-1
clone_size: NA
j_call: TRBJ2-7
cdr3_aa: CASSLEASGATGQYF
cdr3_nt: TGCGCCAGCAGCTTGGAGGCTAGCGGGGCGACCGGGCAGTACTTC

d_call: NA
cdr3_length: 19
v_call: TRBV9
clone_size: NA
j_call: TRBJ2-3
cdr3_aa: CASSVVGGGGSGNTDTQYF
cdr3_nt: TGTGCCAGCAGCGTAGTAGGGGGGGGAGGGAGCGGGAATACAGATACGCAGTATTTT

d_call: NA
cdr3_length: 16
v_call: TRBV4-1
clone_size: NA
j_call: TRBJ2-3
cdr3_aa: CASSQFHYLFTDTQYF
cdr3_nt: TGCGCCAGCAGCCAATTTCACTATCTTTTCACAGATACGCAGTATTTT

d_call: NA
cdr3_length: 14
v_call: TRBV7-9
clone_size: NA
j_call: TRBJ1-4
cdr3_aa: CASSLSGGGEKLFF
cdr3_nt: TGTGCCAGCAGCTTATCGGGAGGAGGTGAAAAACTGTTTTTT

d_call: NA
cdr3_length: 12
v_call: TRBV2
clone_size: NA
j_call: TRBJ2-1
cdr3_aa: CASSLTGNEQFF
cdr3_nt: TGTGCCAGCAGTCTGACTGGGAATGAGCAGTTCTTC

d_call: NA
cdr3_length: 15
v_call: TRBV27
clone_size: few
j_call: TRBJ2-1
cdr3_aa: CASSLSQVGGNEQFF
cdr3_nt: TGTGCCAGCAGTTTATCCCAGGTTGGGGGGAATGAGCAGTTCTTC

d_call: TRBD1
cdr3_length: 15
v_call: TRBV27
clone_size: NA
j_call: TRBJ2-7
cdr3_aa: CASSLVTQGAHEQYF
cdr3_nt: TGTGCCAGCAGTTTAGTTACTCAGGGGGCTCACGAGCAGTACTTC

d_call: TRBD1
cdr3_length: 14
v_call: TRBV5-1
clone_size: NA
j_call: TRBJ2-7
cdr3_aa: CASSPTGTVYEQYF
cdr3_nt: TGCGCCAGCAGCCCTACTGGGACAGTGTACGAGCAGTACTTC

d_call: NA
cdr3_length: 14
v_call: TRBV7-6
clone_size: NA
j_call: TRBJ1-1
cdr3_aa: CASSLGRMDTEAFF
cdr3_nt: TGTGCCAGCAGCCTTGGCAGGATGGACACTGAAGCTTTCTTT

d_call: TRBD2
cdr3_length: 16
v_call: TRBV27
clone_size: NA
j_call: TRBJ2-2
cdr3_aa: CASSWGVPGGSGELFF
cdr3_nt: TGTGCCAGCAGTTGGGGGGTCCCGGGGGGTTCCGGGGAGCTGTTTTTT

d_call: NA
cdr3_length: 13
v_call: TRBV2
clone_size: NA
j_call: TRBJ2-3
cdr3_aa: CASSGQMTDTQYF
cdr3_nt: TGTGCCAGCAGTGGACAGATGACAGATACGCAGTATTTT

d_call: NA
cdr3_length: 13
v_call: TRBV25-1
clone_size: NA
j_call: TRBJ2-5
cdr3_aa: CARLTGAQETQYF
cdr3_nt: TGTGCCAGGTTGACAGGCGCCCAAGAGACCCAGTACTTC

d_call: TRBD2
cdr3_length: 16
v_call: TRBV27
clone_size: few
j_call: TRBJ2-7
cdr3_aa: CASSLFLAGGFHEQYF
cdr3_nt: TGTGCCAGCAGTTTGTTTCTCGCGGGGGGATTCCACGAGCAGTACTTC

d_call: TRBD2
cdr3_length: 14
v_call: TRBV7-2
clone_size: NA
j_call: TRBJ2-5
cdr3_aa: CASSLGGGQETQYF
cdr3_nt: TGTGCCAGCAGCTTAGGCGGGGGTCAAGAGACCCAGTACTTC

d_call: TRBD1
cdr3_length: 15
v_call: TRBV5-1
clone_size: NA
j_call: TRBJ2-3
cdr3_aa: CASLSGQGGADTQYF
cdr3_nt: TGCGCCAGCCTCTCCGGACAGGGAGGAGCAGATACGCAGTATTTT

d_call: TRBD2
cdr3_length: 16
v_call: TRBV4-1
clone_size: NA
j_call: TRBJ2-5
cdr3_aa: CASSPGTSGPGETQYF
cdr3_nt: TGCGCCAGCAGCCCCGGGACTAGCGGTCCCGGGGAGACCCAGTACTTC

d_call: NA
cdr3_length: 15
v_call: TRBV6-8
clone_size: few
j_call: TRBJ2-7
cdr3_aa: CASSYSAVQAYEQYF
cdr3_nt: TGTGCCAGCAGTTACTCGGCAGTCCAGGCCTACGAGCAGTACTTC

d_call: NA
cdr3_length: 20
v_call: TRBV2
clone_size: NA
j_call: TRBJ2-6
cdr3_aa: CASSSSLDWTPLSGANVLTF
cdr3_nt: TGTGCCAGCAGCAGCTCCCTAGATTGGACTCCCCTCTCTGGGGCCAACGTCCTGACTTTC

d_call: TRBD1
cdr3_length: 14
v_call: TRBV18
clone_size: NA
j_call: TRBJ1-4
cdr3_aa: CASSPGQGGEKLFF
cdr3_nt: TGTGCCAGCTCACCCGGACAGGGAGGTGAAAAACTGTTTTTT

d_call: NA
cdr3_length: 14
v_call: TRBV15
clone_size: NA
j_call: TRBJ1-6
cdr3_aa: CATSRDRGSSPLHF
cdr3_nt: TGTGCCACCAGCAGAGACAGGGGCTCTTCACCCCTCCACTTT

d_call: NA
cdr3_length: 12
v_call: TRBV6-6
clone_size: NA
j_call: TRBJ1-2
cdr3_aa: CASGTRVGGYTF
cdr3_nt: TGTGCCAGCGGAACCAGGGTGGGCGGCTACACCTTC

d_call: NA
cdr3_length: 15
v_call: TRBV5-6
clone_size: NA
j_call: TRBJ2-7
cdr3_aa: CASSLRGLLLYEQYF
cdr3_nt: TGTGCCAGCAGCTTGCGGGGTCTACTGCTCTACGAGCAGTACTTC

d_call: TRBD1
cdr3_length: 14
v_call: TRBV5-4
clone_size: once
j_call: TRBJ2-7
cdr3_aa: CASSLAGQPYEQYF
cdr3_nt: TGTGCCAGCAGCTTGGCGGGACAGCCCTACGAGCAGTACTTC

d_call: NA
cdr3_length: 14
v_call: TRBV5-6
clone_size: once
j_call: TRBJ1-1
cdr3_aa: CASSFRAPNTEAFF
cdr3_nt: TGTGCCAGCAGCTTCAGGGCACCGAACACTGAAGCTTTCTTT

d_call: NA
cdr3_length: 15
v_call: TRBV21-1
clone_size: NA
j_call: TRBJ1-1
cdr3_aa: CASSKEDYPKAEAFF
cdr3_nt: TGTGCCAGCAGCAAAGAGGACTACCCAAAGGCTGAAGCTTTCTTT

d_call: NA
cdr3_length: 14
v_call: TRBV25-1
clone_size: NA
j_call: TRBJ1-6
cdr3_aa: CASSEYGLGSPLHF
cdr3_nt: TGTGCCAGCAGTGAATACGGACTGGGCTCACCCCTCCACTTT

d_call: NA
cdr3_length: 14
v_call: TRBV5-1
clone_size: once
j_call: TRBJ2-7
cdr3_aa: CASSLAHSPYEQYF
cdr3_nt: TGCGCCAGCAGCTTGGCCCACTCACCCTACGAGCAGTACTTC

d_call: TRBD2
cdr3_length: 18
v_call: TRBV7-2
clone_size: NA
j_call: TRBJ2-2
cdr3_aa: CASSLGVAGGRYTGELFF
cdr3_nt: TGTGCCAGCAGCTTGGGCGTAGCGGGAGGGAGGTACACCGGGGAGCTGTTTTTT

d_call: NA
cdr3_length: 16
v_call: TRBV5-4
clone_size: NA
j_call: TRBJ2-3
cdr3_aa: CASSLSVSVPEDTQYF
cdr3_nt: TGTGCCAGCAGCTTGTCGGTCAGCGTACCGGAAGATACGCAGTATTTT

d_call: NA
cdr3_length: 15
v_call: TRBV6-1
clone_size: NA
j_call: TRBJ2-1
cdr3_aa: CASSDRGAAYNEQFF
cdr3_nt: TGTGCCAGCAGTGATCGGGGGGCAGCTTACAATGAGCAGTTCTTC

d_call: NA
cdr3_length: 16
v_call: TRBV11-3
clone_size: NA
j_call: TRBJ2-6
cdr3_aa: CASSLGLSSGANVLTF
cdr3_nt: TGTGCCAGCAGCTTGGGGCTGAGCTCTGGGGCCAACGTCCTGACTTTC

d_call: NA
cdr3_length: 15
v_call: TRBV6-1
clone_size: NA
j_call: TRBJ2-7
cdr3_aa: CASSEWAGVVYEQYF
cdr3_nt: TGTGCCAGCAGTGAATGGGCAGGGGTTGTTTACGAGCAGTACTTC